These 27 T cell receptor beta chains share one sample of origin, sequenced in a study of T-cell memory formation after mild COVID-19. One entry per CDR3 protein results from TCRdb running MiXCR on the 5' RACE reads. The sample lists approximately 340,000 distinct CDR3 sequences, more than 15% seen once, with 20% to 25% in the top ten. Sequencing input: PBMCs or a T cell subset sorted from them (not recorded which). The receptors shown here come from a man between 18 and 35 years old who had mild COVID-19 (a few samples of this study predate the infection). Cell type and time point are not known.

The chain employs TRBV15 and TRBJ1-2; D call uncertain. Germline assignment: CDR1 LNHNV and CDR2 YYDKDF (reference sequence). The germline V and J ends were trimmed by 6 bases and 2 bases, with 10 bases remaining between them. This CDR3 region has 13 residues. The CDR3: CATSMRENYGYTF. The CDR3 DNA is TGTGCCACCAGTATGCGAGAGAACTATGGCTACACCTTC. Complete variable domain (other parts from reference TRBV15 and TRBJ1-2): DAMVIQNPRYQVTQFGKPVTLSCSQTLNHNVMYWYQQKSSQAPKLLFHYYDKDFNNEADTPDNFQSRRPNTSFCFLDIRSPGLGDTAMYLCATSMRENYGYTFGSGTRLTVV.

This clonotype was detected a few times. The chain carries TRBV5-1 and TRBJ1-1; 10 bases agree with TRBD1. The germline CDR1 and CDR2 sequences are SGHRS and YFSETQ. Trimming at V came to 4 bases and at J to 10 bases, leaving 16 bases not matched to a gene. This CDR3 has 16 residues. The CDR3, as DNA: TGCGCCAGCAGCATAGATTCCGGGACAGGGGCAGTTTCAGCTTTCTTT. This gives the protein CASSIDSGTGAVSAFF.

This clonotype came up once. This chain links TRBV7-2 with TRBJ1-1, with D uncertain. The CDR3 runs 14 residues. The germline V gene encodes CDR1 SGHTA and CDR2 FQGNSA. V shed 6 bases and J shed 2 bases, with 13 bases lying between them. CDR3 loop: CASSHSGPNTEAFF. The CDR3 DNA is TGTGCCAGCAGTCACAGTGGACCTAACACTGAAGCTTTCTTT.

V and J are TRBV25-1 and TRBJ1-2; unclear D gene. In germline, CDR1 is MGHDK, CDR2 SYGVNS. Trimming removed 5 bases from V and 6 bases from J, with 16 bases in between. CDR3 size: 14 residues. The CDR3 reads CASSPRWENHGYTF. The CDR3 DNA reads TGTGCCAGCAGTCCTAGATGGGAAAACCATGGCTACACCTTC.

The genes are TRBV12-3 or TRBV12-4 and TRBJ2-5; 10 nucleotides line up with TRBD1. CDR3 length: 15 residues. The trim removed 5 bases at V and 1 base at J, leaving 4 bases unmatched. CDR3 in DNA: TGTGCCAGCAGTACTGGACAGGGGGGCCAAGAGACCCAGTACTTC. Translation gives CASSTGQGGQETQYF.

This clonotype has more than one count but fewer than ten. The chain links TRBV5-5 to TRBJ2-2; tentatively, D is TRBD2 (6 bases). Germline-derived CDR1 and CDR2 are SGHKS and YYEKEE (reference sequence). The CDR3 contains 16 residues. The germline V and J ends were trimmed by 3 bases and 2 bases, with 14 bases remaining between them. The CDR3 spells CASSSGTYLNTGELFF. CDR3 DNA: TGTGCCAGCAGCTCCGGGACTTACTTAAACACCGGGGAGCTGTTTTTT.

This clonotype was detected a few times. V gene TRBV6-6 combines with J gene TRBJ1-6; 7 bases map to TRBD1. Germline values: CDR1 MNHNY, CDR2 SVGAGI (reference sequence). This CDR3 region has 14 residues. Unmatched junction bases numbered 6, after V lost 5 bases and J lost 8 bases. The CDR3: CASSTRGYYSPLHF. The DNA of the CDR3 is TGTGCCAGCAGTACCAGGGGGTATTATTCACCCCTCCACTTT.

This clonotype was observed a handful of times. The V and J genes are TRBV7-2 and TRBJ2-1; D is unresolved. Germline V lookup: CDR1 SGHTA, CDR2 FQGNSA. V lost 4 bases and J 12 bases, leaving 10 bases between the germline ends. This CDR3 contains 11 residues. The CDR3 sequence is CASSWGIGQFF. In DNA, the CDR3 is TGTGCCAGCAGCTGGGGAATCGGGCAGTTCTTC.

The chain uses TRBV5-1 and TRBJ1-5; D is unclear. The CDR3 loop spans 14 amino acids. The V gene's germline CDR1 is SGHRS and CDR2 YFSETQ. V was cut by 4 bases and J by 1 base, with 9 bases left in between. CDR3: CASSPGPSNQPQHF. The CDR3, as DNA: TGCGCCAGCAGCCCAGGACCCAGCAATCAGCCCCAGCATTTT.

V gene TRBV4-2 combines with J gene TRBJ2-3; 7 nucleotides line up with TRBD2. V shed 4 bases and J 3 bases; nucleotides not matched to a gene: 13. The CDR3 covers 17 residues. Germline loops: CDR1 LGHNA, CDR2 YNFKEQ. The DNA of the CDR3 is TGTGCCAGCAGCCTAGGACTAGACCAGACGTTAACAGATACGCAGTATTTT. Its protein is CASSLGLDQTLTDTQYF.

CDR3 sequence: CASSIGQKLFF. CDR3 in DNA: TGTGCCAGTAGTATCGGCCAAAAACTGTTTTTT. The chain has TRBV19 and TRBJ1-4; D is undetermined. The CDR3 loop spans 11 amino acids. Trimming shortened V by 3 bases and J by 9 bases, and 5 bases separated the two germline ends. Per germline, CDR1 LNHDA and CDR2 SQIVND (reference sequence).

This chain joins TRBV29-1 and TRBJ2-1, with 7 bases identical to TRBD1. From germline, CDR1 is SQVTM and CDR2 ANQGSEA. The CDR3 is made up of 11 amino acids. The junction had 5 bases not matched to a gene; V was cut back by 7 bases and J by 8 bases. This chain's CDR3 is CSANRGDEQFF. CDR3 nucleotide sequence: TGCAGCGCCAACAGGGGTGATGAGCAGTTCTTC.

The chain is built from TRBV4-3 and TRBJ2-3; possible D gene TRBD2, 5 bases. The germline V gene has CDR1 LGHNA and CDR2 YSLEER. The CDR3 is made up of 15 amino acids. Trimming pared 0 bases from V and 4 bases from J, leaving 11 bases between. The CDR3 loop reads CASSQEGLWADTQYF. CDR3 nucleotide sequence: TGCGCCAGCAGCCAAGAAGGACTCTGGGCAGATACGCAGTATTTT.

CDR3 DNA sequence: TGTGCCACCAGTGACCCCGGGGGGAGCGGGGCGAAAGAGACCCAGTACTTC. Amino acids: CATSDPGGSGAKETQYF. The rearrangement joins TRBV24-1 to TRBJ2-5, with 7 bases lining up with TRBD2. CDR1 is KGHDR, CDR2 SFDVKD, per germline. The CDR3 runs 17 residues. V shed 4 bases, J shed 3 bases, and the junction held 13 bases outside the gene matches.

J is TRBJ1-5 and V is TRBV12-3 or TRBV12-4, with unresolved D. This CDR3 has 14 residues. V lost 3 bases and J lost 0, with 6 bases in between. The CDR3 coding sequence is TGTGCCAGCAGTTTTATATATAGCAATCAGCCCCAGCATTTT. Protein sequence: CASSFIYSNQPQHF.

This clonotype turned up a few times. The V call is TRBV5-1, the J call TRBJ1-2, with a weak D call TRBD1 (5 bases). Germline V gene lookup returns CDR1 SGHRS and CDR2 YFSETQ. Trimming cost V 4 bases and J 6 bases, with 16 bases left between them. This CDR3 spans 14 amino acids. The CDR3: CASSLPGLGDGYTF. CDR3 nucleotides: TGCGCCAGCAGCCTCCCGGGGCTTGGTGATGGCTACACCTTC.

This clonotype occurred a few times. The CDR3 protein is CASSATSGVIEQYF. CDR3 DNA sequence: TGCGCCAGCAGCGCGACTAGCGGGGTGATCGAGCAGTACTTC. The chain recombines TRBV4-1 with TRBJ2-7, with 11 nucleotides matching TRBD2. From germline, CDR1 is MGHRA and CDR2 YSYEKL. With 5 bases clipped from V and 6 bases from J, the junction kept 6 bases outside the gene matches. CDR3 length: 14 residues.

The sample holds a few counts of this clonotype. V is TRBV29-1 and J is TRBJ2-2; 12 nucleotides match TRBD2. The junction had 2 bases not matched to a gene; V was cut back by 7 bases and J by 5 bases. Germline assignment: CDR1 SQVTM and CDR2 ANQGSEA. CDR3 length: 13 amino acids. The CDR3 coding sequence is TGCAGCGCTGGACTAGCGGGGACCGGGGAGCTGTTTTTT. Amino acids: CSAGLAGTGELFF.

In its sample, this clonotype was seen a few times. The chain uses TRBV18 and TRBJ2-7; possibly TRBD1 for D (5 bases). Germline V CDR1 and CDR2: KGHSH, LQKENI. V was trimmed by 4 bases and J by 6 bases, leaving 16 bases between them. The CDR3 sequence is 14 residues long. The CDR3 sequence: CASSLQDKFGEQYF. The DNA of the CDR3 is TGTGCCAGCTCACTACAGGACAAGTTCGGCGAGCAGTACTTC.

This clonotype has a count of ten or more. The CDR3 DNA reads as TGTGCCAGCAGCTCCACTAGCGGGGGTTCCTACAATGAGCAGTTCTTC. This translates into CASSSTSGGSYNEQFF. This chain joins TRBV7-2 and TRBJ2-1; 11 positions match TRBD2. The V and J ends lost 4 bases and 1 base, in that order; junction bases with no gene match: 3. From germline, CDR1 is SGHTA and CDR2 FQGNSA. This CDR3 comprises 16 residues.

The gene calls are TRBV27 and TRBJ1-2; D may be TRBD1 (6 bases). Germline lookup yields CDR1 MNHEY and CDR2 SMNVEV (reference sequence). With 5 bases removed from V and 11 bases from J, the gap between germline ends came to 15 bases. The CDR3 length is 12 residues. CDR3 loop: CASSTGRLSYTF. CDR3 bases: TGTGCCAGCAGTACAGGGAGGCTGAGTTACACCTTC.

The chain employs TRBV5-1 and TRBJ2-7; 10 positions match TRBD1. CDR3 length equals 15 residues. Germline V CDR1 and CDR2: SGHRS, YFSETQ. Trimming cost V 4 bases and J 3 bases; bases outside gene matches: 7. CDR3 DNA sequence: TGCGCCAGCAGCCACCGGGACAGGGGTATCTACGAGCAGTACTTC. Its protein product is CASSHRDRGIYEQYF.

V and J are TRBV4-3 and TRBJ1-1, with D unclear. From germline, CDR1 is LGHNA and CDR2 YSLEER. Trimming pared 3 bases from V and 1 base from J, leaving 9 bases between. The CDR3 is 14 residues long. The chain's CDR3 is CASSQTKANTEAFF. The DNA of the CDR3 is TGCGCCAGCAGCCAGACGAAAGCGAACACTGAAGCTTTCTTT.

The chain links TRBV9 to TRBJ1-5; no definite D call. Germline assignment: CDR1 SGDLS and CDR2 YYNGEE. V lost 4 bases, J lost 4 bases, and 12 bases lay in between. This CDR3 region has 14 residues. CDR3: CASSIRVKNQPQHF. The CDR3 DNA reads TGTGCCAGCAGCATCCGGGTAAAAAATCAGCCCCAGCATTTT.

The sample holds a few counts of this clonotype. The J gene is TRBJ2-5, the V gene TRBV28, with 7 nucleotides matching TRBD2. J was trimmed by 1 base and V by 5 bases; bases with no gene match: 10. Germline lookup yields CDR1 MDHEN and CDR2 SYDVKM. The length of the CDR3 is 16 residues. CDR3 sequence reads: CASSLGPGGFQETQYF. The CDR3 DNA reads as TGTGCCAGCAGTCTTGGGCCCGGGGGGTTCCAAGAGACCCAGTACTTC. Drawing the rest from reference TRBV28 and TRBJ2-5, the complete variable domain is DVKVTQSSRYLVKRTGEKVFLECVQDMDHENMFWYRQDPGLGLRLIYFSYDVKMKEKGDIPEGYSVSREKKERFSLILESASTNQTSMYLCASSLGPGGFQETQYFGPGTRLLVL.

The chain combines TRBV12-3 or TRBV12-4 with TRBJ2-7; no clear D. The CDR3 runs 14 residues. V was clipped by 7 bases and J by 2 bases, with 15 bases between them. The CDR3 loop reads CASKPRGGTYEQYF. CDR3 DNA sequence: TGTGCCAGCAAACCACGCGGCGGCACCTACGAGCAGTACTTC.

This clonotype appeared a few times. The rearrangement uses TRBV18 and TRBJ2-1, with 7 bases fitting TRBD1. V lost 5 bases and J lost 7; bases outside the gene matches: 8. This CDR3 region has 14 residues. CDR1 is KGHSH and CDR2 is LQKENI in the germline V gene. CDR3 protein: CASSAWDSTNEQFF. The CDR3 nucleotides read TGTGCCAGCTCAGCTTGGGACAGTACAAATGAGCAGTTCTTC. Supplemented by reference TRBV18 and TRBJ2-1, the full variable domain reads NAGVMQNPRHLVRRRGQEARLRCSPMKGHSHVYWYRQLPEEGLKFMVYLQKENIIDESGMPKERFSAEFPKEGPSILRIQQVVRGDSAAYFCASSAWDSTNEQFFGPGTRLTVL.